These 30 T cell receptor beta chains were sequenced from one sample in a study of persistence of HIV-infected CD4 T cells. An overlapping HIV-1 Gag peptide pool stimulated these cells at about 1 ug/peptide/mL. CD40L-negative CD69-negative CD45RO-high memory CD4+ T cells were sorted as populations depleted of antigen-responding cells. The immunoSEQ assay was version 4, run in survey mode. Measured with immunoSEQ multiplex PCR; TCRdb has only the in-frame clones, and not every one. Found here are around 30,000 clones, 75% to 85% of them singletons; the top ten hold about 18%. No antigens are known for them. The specimen was CD4+ T cells sorted from PBMCs after roughly 18-hour stimulation, collected from a patient who received antiretroviral therapy. The receptors shown here come from an adult woman with HIV who was CMV-seropositive.

The V gene is TRBV5-4, the J gene TRBJ2-5, with D possibly being TRBD1 (5 bases). The CDR3 contains 13 residues. The V end lost 4 bases, the J end lost 1 base, and 8 bases lay between the germline ends. Germline CDR1 SGHNT, CDR2 YYREEE (reference sequence). The CDR3 DNA sequence: TGTGCCAGCAGCCGACAGTTCCAAGAGACCCAGTACTTC. Translating gives CASSRQFQETQYF.

The J gene is TRBJ2-1, the V gene TRBV24-1; D call uncertain. Trimming left V 4 bases short and J 0 bases short, with 15 bases between. CDR1 is KGHDR and CDR2 is SFDVKD in the germline V gene. This CDR3 is built from 17 residues. In DNA, the CDR3 is TGTGCCACCAGTGACCCTGACTTGGGCAGCTCCTACAATGAGCAGTTCTTC. It is translated as CATSDPDLGSSYNEQFF.

The chain joins TRBV29-1 to TRBJ1-1, with D hard to call. With 7 bases removed from V and 1 base from J, the gap between germline ends came to 10 bases. The CDR3 totals 12 residues. Germline CDR1 is SQVTM and CDR2 is ANQGSEA. CDR3 nucleotide sequence: TGCAGCGCTCATACACCGAACACTGAAGCTTTCTTT. Protein product: CSAHTPNTEAFF.

This rearrangement joins TRBV9 to TRBJ2-2, with D unclear. The CDR3 is 14 amino acids. From germline, CDR1 is SGDLS and CDR2 YYNGEE. V gave up 3 bases and J gave up 0 bases, with 6 bases separating them. CDR3: CASSAYTNTGELFF. The CDR3 DNA reads as TGTGCCAGCAGCGCTTACACGAACACCGGGGAGCTGTTTTTT.

This sequence joins TRBV18 and TRBJ1-2, with TRBD1 matching over 9 bases. In germline, CDR1 is KGHSH, CDR2 LQKENI. CDR3 length: 16 residues. V trimming: 0 bases; J trimming: 8 bases; junction bases outside the gene matches: 10. The CDR3 loop is CASSPPLRTGVGGYTF. DNA for the CDR3: TGTGCCAGCTCACCACCACTCCGGACAGGGGTCGGCGGCTACACCTTC.

The chain couples TRBV4-1 to TRBJ2-1; 7 nucleotides line up with TRBD2. This CDR3 has 16 amino acids. Trimming at V came to 1 base and at J to 4 bases, leaving 7 bases not matched to a gene. Per the germline V gene, CDR1 is MGHRA and CDR2 is YSYEKL. CDR3 coding DNA: TGCGCCAGCAGCCAAGTAACTAGCGCACAATACAATGAGCAGTTCTTC. Protein: CASSQVTSAQYNEQFF.

The chain has TRBV5-8 and TRBJ2-3, with 10 bases aligning to TRBD2. Germline V gives CDR1 SGHTS, CDR2 YDEGEE. V lost 1 base to trimming and J lost 4 bases; unmatched junction nucleotides: 3. The CDR3 has 15 residues. CDR3 sequence: CASSLLAGAADTQYF. The CDR3 DNA is TGTGCCAGCAGCTTGCTAGCGGGAGCAGCAGATACGCAGTATTTT.

The chain joins TRBV12-3 or TRBV12-4 to TRBJ1-2; 12 bases are a match to TRBD1. Trimming cost V 6 bases and J 8 bases; bases outside gene matches: 4. The CDR3 length is 13 residues. The chain's CDR3 is CASRGQGAGGYTF. For the CDR3, the DNA is TGTGCCAGCAGGGGACAGGGGGCCGGGGGCTACACCTTC.

This chain uses TRBV19 with TRBJ2-1; the match to TRBD1 covers 8 bases. The CDR3 loop spans 13 amino acids. J gave up 8 bases and V 5 bases, and 5 bases lay outside the gene matches. CDR1 is LNHDA and CDR2 is SQIVND in the germline V gene (reference sequence). CDR3 sequence reads: CASSVHRGDEQFF. DNA for the CDR3: TGTGCCAGTAGTGTTCACAGGGGGGATGAGCAGTTCTTC.

The chain recombines TRBV7-9 with TRBJ1-3; possible D gene TRBD1, 6 bases. Between the trimmed V and J ends, which lost 2 bases and 0 bases, there was a span of 11 bases. CDR1 is SEHNR and CDR2 is FQNEAQ in the germline V gene (reference sequence). The CDR3 extends over 16 amino acids. Written as DNA, the CDR3 is TGTGCCAGCAGCTTAAGTACAGGGAACTCTGGAAACACCATATATTTT. This translates into CASSLSTGNSGNTIYF.

The chain joins TRBV29-1 to TRBJ1-1, with D hard to call. V lost 5 bases and J lost 6, with 22 bases in between. Germline V gene lookup returns CDR1 SQVTM and CDR2 ANQGSEA. The CDR3 is 15 amino acids. The CDR3 is CSVRGPVKLEAEAFF. The CDR3 region has the DNA TGCAGCGTTCGTGGGCCAGTGAAACTGGAAGCTGAAGCTTTCTTT.

The chain links TRBV18 to TRBJ2-1; 10 bases line up with TRBD1. V lost 3 bases, J lost 2 bases, and 4 bases stayed unmatched. The V gene's germline CDR1 is KGHSH and CDR2 LQKENI. The CDR3 has 16 residues. CDR3 sequence: CASSPQTGGTYNEQFF. The CDR3 coding sequence is TGTGCCAGCTCACCCCAGACAGGGGGCACCTACAATGAGCAGTTCTTC.

The chain recombines TRBV6-5 with TRBJ2-7; 11 bases line up with TRBD1. J gave up 0 bases and V 3 bases, and 1 base lay outside the gene matches. The length of the CDR3 is 15 residues. Germline loops: CDR1 MNHEY, CDR2 SVGAGI. CDR3 sequence reads: CASSYGTGGSYEQYF. The CDR3 nucleotides read TGTGCCAGCAGTTATGGGACAGGGGGCTCCTACGAGCAGTACTTC.

The V call is TRBV5-4, the J call TRBJ1-4, with D possibly TRBD1 on 5 matching bases. V lost 3 bases, J lost 0 bases, and 9 bases lay in between. This CDR3 contains 15 residues. Germline CDR1 SGHNT, CDR2 YYREEE (reference sequence). CDR3 nucleotide sequence: TGTGCCAGCAGCTGGGACTACGCAACTAATGAAAAACTGTTTTTT. It is translated as CASSWDYATNEKLFF.

V gene TRBV18 combines with J gene TRBJ1-1; D possibly corresponds to TRBD1 (6 bases). This CDR3 comprises 13 residues. Trimming took off 4 bases at V and 6 bases at J, with 12 bases between the two ends. Per the germline V gene, CDR1 is KGHSH and CDR2 is LQKENI. The CDR3 region is CASSQQGRAEAFF. The CDR3 DNA follows: TGTGCCAGCTCACAACAGGGTCGGGCTGAAGCTTTCTTT.

This clone was observed once. The V and J genes are TRBV2 and TRBJ2-3, with D perhaps TRBD1 or TRBD2 (6 bases each). CDR1 is SNHLY and CDR2 is FYNNEI in the germline V gene. This CDR3 comprises 16 residues. Deletions cut 6 bases from V and 0 bases from J, with 16 bases between. CDR3 loop: CASSAWGATSTDTQYF. CDR3 bases: TGTGCCAGCAGCGCTTGGGGGGCTACTAGCACAGATACGCAGTATTTT.

The rearrangement links TRBV5-1 to TRBJ1-1; D is perhaps TRBD1 (6 bases). The CDR3 is made up of 17 amino acids. Germline V CDR1 and CDR2: SGHRS, YFSETQ. Between the trimmed V and J ends, which lost 2 bases and 1 base, there was a span of 18 bases. CDR3 bases: TGCGCCAGCAGCTTTTATGGGGGGGCAAAGACGAACACTGAAGCTTTCTTT. The encoded protein is CASSFYGGAKTNTEAFF.

This sequence joins TRBV5-6 and TRBJ1-2; D is unresolved. Per germline, CDR1 SGHDT and CDR2 YYEEEE. The V end was cut by 2 bases, the J end by 1 base, with 3 bases between. The CDR3 totals 12 residues. The CDR3 spells CASSFNNYGYTF. Written as DNA, the CDR3 is TGTGCCAGCAGCTTCAATAACTATGGCTACACCTTC.

The rearrangement links TRBV27 to TRBJ2-7; 8 nucleotides match TRBD2. Germline CDR1 reads MNHEY; CDR2 reads SMNVEV (reference sequence). This CDR3 spans 21 amino acids. The J segment lost 3 bases and the V segment lost 2 bases, leaving 24 bases of the junction unmatched. This chain's CDR3 is CASSLSVSGTARERRGYEQYF. The CDR3 bases are TGTGCCAGCAGTTTAAGTGTTAGCGGGACGGCACGGGAGAGACGAGGCTACGAGCAGTACTTC.

V is TRBV7-3 and J is TRBJ2-7; 7 positions agree with TRBD1. V shed 3 bases, J shed 4 bases, and the junction held 18 bases outside the gene matches. The germline V gene encodes CDR1 SGHTA and CDR2 FQGTGA. The CDR3 runs to 18 residues. The CDR3: CASSFVSWQGEFFYEQYF. CDR3 nucleotide sequence: TGTGCCAGCAGCTTTGTATCCTGGCAGGGGGAATTTTTTTACGAGCAGTACTTC. The entire variable domain, with the rest obtained from reference TRBV7-3 and TRBJ2-7, is as follows: GAGVSQTPSNKVTEKGKYVELRCDPISGHTALYWYRQSLGQGPEFLIYFQGTGAADDSGLPNDRFFAVRPEGSVSTLKIQRTERGDSAVYLCASSFVSWQGEFFYEQYFGPGTRLTVT.

Here the CDR3 DNA reads TGTGCCAGCAGCTTAGCGCGTAATTCCCTCTACGAGCAGTACTTC. Translated, it gives CASSLARNSLYEQYF. The gene calls are TRBV7-8 and TRBJ2-7, with unresolved D. Trimming took 0 bases from V and 3 from J, leaving 12 bases between them. CDR3 length equals 15 residues. Germline CDR1 reads SGHVS; CDR2 reads FQNEAQ.

The chain is built from TRBV19 and TRBJ1-2; 7 nucleotides line up with TRBD1. The ends lost 11 bases at V and 3 bases at J; junction bases unmatched: 12. CDR1 and CDR2 (germline): LNHDA, SQIVND (reference sequence). The CDR3 length is 14 residues. This chain's CDR3 is CAGRQGGGHYGYTF. The CDR3 nucleotides read TGTGCCGGGAGACAGGGCGGTGGGCACTATGGCTACACCTTC.

The chain links TRBV7-9 to TRBJ1-5, with 8 nucleotides matching TRBD1. Germline V gene sequence: CDR1 SEHNR, CDR2 FQNEAQ (reference sequence). J was trimmed by 6 bases and V by 3 bases; bases with no gene match: 7. The CDR3 consists of 15 residues. CDR3 DNA: TGTGCCAGCAGCTTTACAGGGGGACCGGCTCAGCCCCAGCATTTT. The encoded protein is CASSFTGGPAQPQHF.

V and J are TRBV9 and TRBJ1-1; 9 bases line up with TRBD1. Germline V CDR1 and CDR2: SGDLS, YYNGEE. This CDR3 spans 16 amino acids. V was clipped by 4 bases and J by 1 base; unmatched bases: 8. The CDR3 loop reads CASSLSGDRANTEAFF. In nucleotides, the CDR3 is TGTGCCAGCAGCCTAAGCGGGGACAGGGCGAACACTGAAGCTTTCTTT.

This clone was observed a few times. The chain joins TRBV5-1 to TRBJ1-2, with D uncertain. The CDR3 consists of 12 residues. Trimming took off 1 base at V and 6 bases at J, with 7 bases between the two ends. The V gene's germline CDR1 is SGHRS and CDR2 YFSETQ. The CDR3 protein is CASSLNGDGYTF. The DNA for the CDR3 is TGCGCCAGCAGCTTGAATGGGGATGGCTACACCTTC.

The genes are TRBV19 and TRBJ2-1; 8 bases are a match to TRBD2. With 6 bases clipped from V and 1 base from J, the junction kept 5 bases outside the gene matches. CDR1 and CDR2 (germline): LNHDA, SQIVND (reference sequence). This CDR3 spans 15 amino acids. In nucleotides, the CDR3 is TGTGCCAGTAGGGAGGGCGGGAGGTCCTACAATGAGCAGTTCTTC. Amino acids: CASREGGRSYNEQFF.

This chain uses TRBV5-5 with TRBJ1-1; D unresolved. V gave up 0 bases and J gave up 0 bases, with 9 bases separating them. Germline V gene lookup returns CDR1 SGHKS and CDR2 YYEKEE (reference sequence). The CDR3 length is 15 residues. Here the CDR3 DNA reads TGTGCCAGCAGCTTGGAGCCGGGTATGAACACTGAAGCTTTCTTT. Its protein is CASSLEPGMNTEAFF.

The chain couples TRBV3-1 (or the pseudogene TRBV3-2) to TRBJ2-3; D is unclear. The CDR3 runs 11 residues. Germline CDR1 LGHDT, CDR2 YNNKEL (reference sequence). V was cut by 0 bases and J by 11 bases, with 6 bases left in between. The CDR3 reads CASSQDYGQYF. DNA for the CDR3: TGTGCCAGCAGCCAAGATTACGGGCAGTATTTT.

This rearrangement joins TRBV6-5 to TRBJ1-6; no firm D call. The germline CDR1 and CDR2 sequences are MNHEY and SVGAGI. The length of the CDR3 is 15 residues. V shed 2 bases and J shed 10 bases, with 15 bases lying between them. CDR3 in DNA: TGTGCCAGCAGTTACGGATCAGGAGCACGATCACCCCTCCACTTT. It specifies CASSYGSGARSPLHF.

Points on this clone: This sample includes further DNA sequences coding for the same CDR3. The chain is built from TRBV7-3 and TRBJ2-3; weak D call: TRBD1 (6 bases). The V and J ends lost 5 bases and 0 bases respectively, with 9 bases between them. The length of the CDR3 is 14 residues. Germline V gene lookup returns CDR1 SGHTA and CDR2 FQGTGA. The chain's CDR3 is CASSPGQSTDTQYF. The CDR3 DNA follows: TGTGCCAGCAGCCCTGGACAGAGCACAGATACGCAGTATTTT.